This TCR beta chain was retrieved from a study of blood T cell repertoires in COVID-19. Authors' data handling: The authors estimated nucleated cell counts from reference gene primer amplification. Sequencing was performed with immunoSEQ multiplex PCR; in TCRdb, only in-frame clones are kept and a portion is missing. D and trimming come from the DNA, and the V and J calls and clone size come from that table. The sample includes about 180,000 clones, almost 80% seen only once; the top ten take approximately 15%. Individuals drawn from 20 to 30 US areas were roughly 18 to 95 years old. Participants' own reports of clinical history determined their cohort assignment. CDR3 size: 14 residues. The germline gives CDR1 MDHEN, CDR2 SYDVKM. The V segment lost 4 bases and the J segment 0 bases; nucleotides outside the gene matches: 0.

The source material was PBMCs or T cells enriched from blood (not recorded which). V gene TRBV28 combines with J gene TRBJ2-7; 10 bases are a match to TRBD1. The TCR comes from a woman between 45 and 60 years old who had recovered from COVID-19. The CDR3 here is CASSWTGGSYEQYF. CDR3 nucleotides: TGTGCCAGCAGTTGGACAGGGGGCTCCTACGAGCAGTACTTC.